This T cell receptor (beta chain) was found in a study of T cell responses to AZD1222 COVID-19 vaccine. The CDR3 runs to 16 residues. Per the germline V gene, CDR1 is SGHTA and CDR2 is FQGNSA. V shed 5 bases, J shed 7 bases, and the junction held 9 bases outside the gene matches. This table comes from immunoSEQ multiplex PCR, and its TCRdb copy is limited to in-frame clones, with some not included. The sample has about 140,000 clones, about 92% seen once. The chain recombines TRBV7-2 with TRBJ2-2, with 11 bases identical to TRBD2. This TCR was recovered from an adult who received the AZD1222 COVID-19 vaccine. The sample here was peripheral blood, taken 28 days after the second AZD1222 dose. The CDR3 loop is CASSPGTSGLHGELFF. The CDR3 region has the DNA TGTGCCAGCAGCCCCGGGACTAGCGGCCTACACGGGGAGCTGTTTTTT.